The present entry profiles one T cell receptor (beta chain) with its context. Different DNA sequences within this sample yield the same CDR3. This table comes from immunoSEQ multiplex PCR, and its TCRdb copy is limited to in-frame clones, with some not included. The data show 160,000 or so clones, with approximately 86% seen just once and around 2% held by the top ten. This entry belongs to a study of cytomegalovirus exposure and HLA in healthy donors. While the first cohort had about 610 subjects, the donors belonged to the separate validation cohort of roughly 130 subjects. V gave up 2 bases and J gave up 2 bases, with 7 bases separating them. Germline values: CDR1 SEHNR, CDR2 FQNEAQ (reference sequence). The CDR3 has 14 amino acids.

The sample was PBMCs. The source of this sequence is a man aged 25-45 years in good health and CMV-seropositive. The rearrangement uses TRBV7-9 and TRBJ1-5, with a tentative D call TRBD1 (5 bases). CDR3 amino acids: CASSLTGGNQPQHF. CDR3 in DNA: TGTGCCAGCAGCTTAACAGGTGGCAATCAGCCCCAGCATTTT.